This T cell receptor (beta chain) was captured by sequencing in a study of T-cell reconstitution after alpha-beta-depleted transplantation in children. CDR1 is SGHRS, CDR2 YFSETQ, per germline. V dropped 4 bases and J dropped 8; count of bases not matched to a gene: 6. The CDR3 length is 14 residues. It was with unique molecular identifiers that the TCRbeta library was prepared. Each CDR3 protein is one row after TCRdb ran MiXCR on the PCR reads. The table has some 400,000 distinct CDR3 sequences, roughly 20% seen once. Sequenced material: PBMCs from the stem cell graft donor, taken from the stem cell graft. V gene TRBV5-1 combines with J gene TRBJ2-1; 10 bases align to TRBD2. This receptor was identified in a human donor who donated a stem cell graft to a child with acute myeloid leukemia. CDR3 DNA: TGCGCCAGCAGCCCGGGACTAGCGTCCCATGAGCAGTTCTTC. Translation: CASSPGLASHEQFF. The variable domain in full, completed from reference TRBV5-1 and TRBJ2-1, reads KAGVTQTPRYLIKTRGQQVTLSCSPISGHRSVSWYQQTPGQGLQFLFEYFSETQRNKGNFPGRFSGRQFSNSRSEMNVSTLELGDSALYLCASSPGLASHEQFFGPGTRLTVL.